The 20 T cell receptor beta chains given below trace back to one sample, sequenced in a study of PD-1 blockade in mismatch repair-deficient tumors. Measured with immunoSEQ multiplex PCR; TCRdb has only the in-frame clones, and not every one. The repertoire holds some 120,000 clones, with roughly 86% as singletons. The input for sequencing was peripheral blood, taken 44 weeks after starting pembrolizumab. Receptors were obtained from an adult with mismatch repair-deficient cancer.

V is TRBV4-1 and J is TRBJ2-4; D perhaps matches TRBD2 (6 bases). This CDR3 is built from 18 residues. V was cut by 0 bases and J by 3 bases, with 18 bases left in between. Germline-derived CDR1 and CDR2 are MGHRA and YSYEKL. CDR3 protein: CASSQDRWGGQGKNIQYF. The CDR3 DNA follows: TGCGCCAGCAGCCAAGATAGATGGGGAGGCCAGGGCAAAAACATTCAGTACTTC.

This chain links TRBV7-8 with TRBJ2-7; 12 bases align to TRBD1. The CDR3 sequence is 12 residues long. Unmatched junction bases numbered 2, after V lost 8 bases and J lost 6 bases. The germline V gene encodes CDR1 SGHVS and CDR2 FQNEAQ. The CDR3 sequence: CASRDRGLEQYF. CDR3 nucleotide sequence: TGTGCCAGCCGGGACAGGGGGCTCGAGCAGTACTTC.

The genes are TRBV4-2 and TRBJ2-7, with 9 bases lining up with TRBD2. This CDR3 spans 16 amino acids. CDR1 LGHNA and CDR2 YNFKEQ come from the germline V gene. With 3 bases clipped from V and 7 bases from J, the junction kept 13 bases outside the gene matches. CDR3 region: CASSHARLAGLGEQYF. The DNA for the CDR3 is TGTGCCAGCAGCCATGCTAGGCTAGCGGGATTGGGGGAGCAGTACTTC.

The V and J genes are TRBV7-6 and TRBJ2-7, with TRBD2 matching 8 bases. V lost 0 bases and J lost 1; bases outside the gene matches: 2. This CDR3 is built from 15 residues. Germline V lookup: CDR1 SGHVS, CDR2 FNYEAQ. The CDR3 protein is CASSLASGESYEQYF. CDR3 bases: TGTGCCAGCAGCTTAGCTAGCGGGGAATCCTACGAGCAGTACTTC.

The chain links TRBV10-3 to TRBJ1-1; D unresolved. Germline CDR1 and CDR2: ENHRY and SYGVKD. Between the trimmed V and J ends, which lost 10 bases and 4 bases, there was a span of 22 bases. The CDR3 contains 15 residues. CDR3 in DNA: TGTGCCACCACCGGATCAATGCCGGGGAGCACTGAAGCTTTCTTT. This gives the protein CATTGSMPGSTEAFF.

CDR3 region: CASSLRDESGNTIYF. The CDR3 DNA sequence: TGTGCCAGCAGCTTAAGGGACGAAAGTGGAAACACCATATATTTT. The chain carries TRBV13 and TRBJ1-3; TRBD1 might be the D (5 bases). The CDR3 sequence is 15 residues long. The germline gives CDR1 PRHDT, CDR2 FYEKMQ (reference sequence). V lost 2 bases and J 3 bases, leaving 11 bases between the germline ends.

Regarding this clone: Its ends do not fully match the called genes, so a read error is possible. The chain links TRBV11-3 to TRBJ2-7, with a weak D call TRBD1 (6 bases). This CDR3 comprises 15 residues. CDR1 is SGHNT, CDR2 YENEEA, per germline. CDR3: CASSLVPDSPTVPHF. CDR3 in DNA: TGTGCCAGCAGCTTAGTACCGGACAGCCCTACGGTGCCTCACTTC.

This chain links TRBV2 with TRBJ1-1; D may be TRBD1 (5 bases). The CDR3 sequence is 15 residues long. Germline V gene data show CDR1 as SNHLY and CDR2 as FYNNEI. V gave up 3 bases and J gave up 0 bases, with 11 bases separating them. The CDR3 DNA is TGTGCCAGCAGTGATTTCCCAGGGTTGAACACTGAAGCTTTCTTT. It yields the protein CASSDFPGLNTEAFF.

The V call is TRBV7-2, the J call TRBJ2-2, with a weak D call TRBD2 (5 bases). Trimming left V 2 bases short and J 2 bases short, with 9 bases between. The CDR3 contains 15 residues. Per the germline V gene, CDR1 is SGHTA and CDR2 is FQGNSA. CDR3 nucleotides: TGTGCCAGCAGCTTATATAGCGACAACACCGGGGAGCTGTTTTTT. Translation gives CASSLYSDNTGELFF.

The rearrangement joins TRBV29-1 to TRBJ2-3, with D perhaps matching TRBD1 (6 bases). Germline values: CDR1 SQVTM, CDR2 ANQGSEA. V was cut by 7 bases and J by 3 bases, with 20 bases left in between. The CDR3 runs 15 residues. CDR3 amino acids: CSGAPGNRATDTQYF. CDR3 nucleotides: TGCAGCGGAGCCCCGGGAAACAGGGCGACAGATACGCAGTATTTT.

This CDR3 reads CASSQDYLVGGPTDTQYF. The CDR3 bases are TGCGCCAGCAGCCAAGATTATTTAGTTGGGGGCCCCACAGATACGCAGTATTTT. The chain has TRBV4-3 and TRBJ2-3; maybe TRBD1 (6 bases). Trimming removed 0 bases from V and 2 bases from J, with 18 bases in between. Germline V gene sequence: CDR1 LGHNA, CDR2 YSLEER. The CDR3 spans 18 residues.

The J gene is TRBJ2-6, the V gene TRBV2; D uncertain. From germline, CDR1 is SNHLY and CDR2 FYNNEI. V was pared by 4 bases and J by 2 bases, with 6 bases between. There are 14 residues in the CDR3. CDR3 DNA: TGTGCCAGCAGTGCGGCTGCTGGGGCCAACGTCCTGACTTTC. It specifies CASSAAAGANVLTF.

The chain has TRBV21-1 and TRBJ2-4; no DNA check was done on the table's D call, TRBD2. TRBV21-1 is a pseudogene segment. The CDR3 is 17 amino acids. The DNA of the CDR3 is TGTGCCAGCAGCAAAAACGTTCGTGGGAGGGCCTTACACATTCAGTACTTC. Translating gives CASSKNVRGRALHIQYF.

The CDR3 here is CASSYRDRGYSNQPQHF. CDR3 nucleotides: TGTGCCAGCAGTTACCGGGACAGGGGTTATAGCAATCAGCCCCAGCATTTT. The chain is built from TRBV28 and TRBJ1-5; TRBD1 agrees at 10 bases. This CDR3 has 17 residues. After removal of 4 bases from V and 0 bases from J, the junction contained 6 bases not matched to a gene. Germline V gene sequence: CDR1 MDHEN, CDR2 SYDVKM.

The chain has TRBV29-1 and TRBJ2-3, with D hard to call. With 4 bases removed from V and 1 base from J, the gap between germline ends came to 9 bases. The CDR3 has 13 amino acids. Germline-derived CDR1 and CDR2 are SQVTM and ANQGSEA. The CDR3 reads CSVVNRGTDTQYF. CDR3 bases: TGCAGCGTTGTAAATAGGGGCACAGATACGCAGTATTTT.

The V gene is TRBV12-5, the J gene TRBJ2-7; 7 bases match TRBD1. Germline V gene data show CDR1 as LGHNT and CDR2 as FRNRAP. There are 13 residues in the CDR3. V dropped 5 bases and J dropped 4; count of bases not matched to a gene: 5. The CDR3 here is CASGLGTVYEQYF. The CDR3 DNA reads TGTGCTAGTGGTCTCGGGACAGTTTACGAGCAGTACTTC.

This chain links TRBV27 with TRBJ2-1; no clear D gene. V lost 2 bases, J lost 10 bases, and 9 bases lay in between. Germline CDR1 and CDR2: MNHEY and SMNVEV (reference sequence). This CDR3 has 12 amino acids. The DNA of the CDR3 is TGTGCCAGCAGTTTAGTTGGAAGAGAGCAGTTCTTC. This codes for CASSLVGREQFF.

The chain uses TRBV5-1 and TRBJ2-7, with TRBD2 matching over 9 bases. After removal of 0 bases from V and 3 bases from J, the junction contained 4 bases not matched to a gene. CDR3 size: 15 residues. Germline loops: CDR1 SGHRS, CDR2 YFSETQ. As DNA, the CDR3 is TGCGCCAGCAGCTTGGTACCTAGCGGGATCTACGAGCAGTACTTC. Its translation: CASSLVPSGIYEQYF.

This chain links TRBV5-4 with TRBJ2-7; D possibly corresponds to TRBD2 (5 bases). The CDR3 loop spans 14 amino acids. Germline CDR1 is SGHNT and CDR2 is YYREEE (reference sequence). Trimming took off 0 bases at V and 1 base at J, with 8 bases between the two ends. DNA of the CDR3: TGTGCCAGCAGCTTGGGAGGGAAATCCTACGAGCAGTACTTC. The encoded protein is CASSLGGKSYEQYF.

This chain joins TRBV13 and TRBJ1-2, with D maybe TRBD1 (6 bases). Germline CDR1 is PRHDT and CDR2 is FYEKMQ (reference sequence). This CDR3 comprises 13 residues. V was trimmed by 4 bases and J by 4 bases, leaving 10 bases between them. DNA for the CDR3: TGTGCCAGCAGCTCCTCAGGGGCCTATGGCTACACCTTC. Amino acids: CASSSSGAYGYTF.